This entry describes one T cell receptor beta chain. The sample originates from a study of cytomegalovirus exposure and HLA in healthy donors. The germline CDR1 and CDR2 sequences are SGHDN and FVKESK. The V end was cut by 8 bases, the J end by 1 base, with 15 bases between. The CDR3 loop spans 14 amino acids. The donors were in the approximately 120-subject validation cohort; that cohort was separate from the roughly 700-subject first cohort. Data came from immunoSEQ multiplex PCR; TCRdb stores just in-frame clones and leaves some out. The sample has 70,000 to 80,000 clones, around 94% seen once; the top ten hold approximately 2.1%.

The sequence was collected from a woman younger than 35 in good health and CMV-seronegative. The chain joins TRBV14 to TRBJ2-7, with TRBD2 as a possible D gene (5 bases). Sequenced input: PBMCs. The CDR3: CASSLYGISYEQYF. In DNA form, the CDR3 reads TGTGCCAGCTCCCTTTACGGGATTTCCTACGAGCAGTACTTC.